This is a list of T cell receptor beta chains from one sample in a study of shared T cell receptors in the human thymus. Measured with immunoSEQ multiplex PCR; TCRdb has only the in-frame clones, and not every one. Among roughly 710,000 clones listed, approximately 85% were seen once. These data were also reused for a study on human thymus T cells.

Material: thymocytes. The source is a girl under three years old with a congenital heart defect. Both conserved end residues are part of each CDR3. A D gene is named only where the DNA matches it firmly. For some rows the clone size is stated as once, few or many, or as a class when expanded; others skip it.

j_gene: TRBJ1-1
d_gene: NA
v_gene: TRBV4-1
abundance: NA
CDR3nt: TGCGCCAGCAGCCAAGCTTCTGGGCTTCAGGGATTGCCTGAAGCTTTCTTT
CDR3aa: CASSQASGLQGLPEAFF

j_gene: TRBJ1-1
d_gene: TRBD1
v_gene: TRBV5-6
abundance: NA
CDR3nt: TGTGCCAGCAGTCGAACAGGGGGCGGCGAAGCTTTCTTT
CDR3aa: CASSRTGGGEAFF

j_gene: TRBJ2-3
d_gene: TRBD2
v_gene: TRBV5-1
abundance: NA
CDR3nt: TGCGCCAGCAGCTTGGGTAGCGGGGTAGTAGATACGCAGTATTTT
CDR3aa: CASSLGSGVVDTQYF

j_gene: TRBJ1-5
d_gene: TRBD1
v_gene: TRBV14
abundance: few
CDR3nt: TGTGCCAGCAGCCAAACCTCCCCTGGACAGGGGAATCAGCCCCAGCATTTT
CDR3aa: CASSQTSPGQGNQPQHF

j_gene: TRBJ1-1
d_gene: TRBD1
v_gene: TRBV27
abundance: NA
CDR3nt: TGTGCCAGCAGTTCAGGACAGGCTGAAGCTTTCTTT
CDR3aa: CASSSGQAEAFF

j_gene: TRBJ2-2
d_gene: TRBD1
v_gene: TRBV5-4
abundance: NA
CDR3nt: TGTGCCAGCAGCTTCGGGACAGAGACCGGGGAGCTGTTTTTT
CDR3aa: CASSFGTETGELFF

j_gene: TRBJ2-3
d_gene: TRBD1
v_gene: TRBV6-1
abundance: NA
CDR3nt: TGTGCCAGCAGTGGACAGGGGGCGCATCACACAGATACGCAGTATTTT
CDR3aa: CASSGQGAHHTDTQYF

j_gene: TRBJ2-3
d_gene: TRBD2
v_gene: TRBV7-6
abundance: NA
CDR3nt: TGTGCCAGCAGCCCGACTAGCGGGGGATCAGATACGCAGTATTTT
CDR3aa: CASSPTSGGSDTQYF

j_gene: TRBJ2-1
d_gene: NA
v_gene: TRBV5-4
abundance: NA
CDR3nt: TGTGCCAGCAGCGCGGGACTGGTATACAATGAGCAGTTCTTC
CDR3aa: CASSAGLVYNEQFF

j_gene: TRBJ1-2
d_gene: TRBD1
v_gene: TRBV6-5
abundance: NA
CDR3nt: TGTGCCAGCAGTTCACGACAGGGGTCTGGCTACACCTTC
CDR3aa: CASSSRQGSGYTF

j_gene: TRBJ2-7
d_gene: TRBD1
v_gene: TRBV10-3
abundance: NA
CDR3nt: TGTGCCACCATAGGAGAGGGGGCGAACGAGCAGTACTTC
CDR3aa: CATIGEGANEQYF

j_gene: TRBJ1-5
d_gene: NA
v_gene: TRBV28
abundance: NA
CDR3nt: TGTGCCAGCAGTTATAGGGGGCAGCCCCAGCATTTT
CDR3aa: CASSYRGQPQHF

j_gene: TRBJ1-1
d_gene: NA
v_gene: TRBV9
abundance: NA
CDR3nt: TGTGCCAGCAGCGTAGCCCCCGTAATTGTGAACACTGAAGCTTTCTTT
CDR3aa: CASSVAPVIVNTEAFF

j_gene: TRBJ2-6
d_gene: TRBD2
v_gene: TRBV15
abundance: NA
CDR3nt: TGTGCCACCAGCATCAGACTAGCGGGGGCTGGGGCCAACGTCCTGACTTTC
CDR3aa: CATSIRLAGAGANVLTF

j_gene: TRBJ1-2
d_gene: NA
v_gene: TRBV13
abundance: NA
CDR3nt: TGTGCCAGCAGCTTAGTGGGCAGGGGCCTGGATGGCTACACCTTC
CDR3aa: CASSLVGRGLDGYTF

j_gene: TRBJ2-1
d_gene: TRBD1
v_gene: TRBV5-6
abundance: NA
CDR3nt: TGTGCCAGCAGCTCGACGGACAGGGGGCGCAATGAGCAGTTCTTC
CDR3aa: CASSSTDRGRNEQFF